This entry lists 29 T cell receptor beta chains sequenced from one sample in a study of blood T cell repertoires in COVID-19. Data came from immunoSEQ multiplex PCR; TCRdb stores just in-frame clones and leaves some out. The sample contains around 230,000 clones, 65% to 85% of which appear only once. Sequences were obtained from peripheral blood. The source is a woman of 80 years or more with acute or convalescent COVID-19.

V usage is TRBV9 and J usage is TRBJ2-1, with 7 bases matching TRBD2. Germline V gene lookup returns CDR1 SGDLS and CDR2 YYNGEE. The V gene end was trimmed by 4 bases and the J gene end by 7 bases; junction bases not matched to a gene: 2. CDR3 length: 12 residues. Here the CDR3 DNA reads TGTGCCAGCAGCTGGGGGGGTAATGAGCAGTTCTTC. Translating it yields CASSWGGNEQFF.

V gene TRBV5-1 combines with J gene TRBJ1-3, with TRBD1 identical over 8 bases. This CDR3 region has 18 residues. V lost 4 bases and J lost 0; bases outside the gene matches: 12. Germline CDR1 SGHRS, CDR2 YFSETQ. CDR3 coding DNA: TGCGCCAGCAGCCGCGGACAGGGCTCGACGAGCTCTGGAAACACCATATATTTT. Its protein is CASSRGQGSTSSGNTIYF.

The rearrangement joins TRBV3-1 (or the pseudogene TRBV3-2) to TRBJ1-1; D call uncertain. This CDR3 region has 13 residues. The germline V gene encodes CDR1 LGHDT and CDR2 YNNKEL (reference sequence). The V gene lost 2 bases and the J gene lost 3 bases, with 7 bases spanning the gap. CDR3 amino acids: CASSQMEDTEAFF. The DNA of the CDR3 is TGTGCCAGCAGCCAAATGGAGGACACTGAAGCTTTCTTT.

The rearrangement uses TRBV6-6 and TRBJ2-5, with TRBD2 identical over 8 bases. V lost 5 bases to trimming and J lost 5 bases; unmatched junction nucleotides: 19. The CDR3 runs 18 residues. The germline V gene encodes CDR1 MNHNY and CDR2 SVGAGI (reference sequence). The CDR3 protein is CASSLSPGGLRTRETQYF. CDR3 DNA sequence: TGTGCCAGCAGTCTTTCTCCGGGGGGGCTAAGAACGAGGGAGACCCAGTACTTC.

For the CDR3, the DNA is TGTGCCAGCAGCTTAGTGACGGGGAGCACCTTGACCGGGGAGCTGTTTTTT. The encoded protein is CASSLVTGSTLTGELFF. This sequence joins TRBV11-2 and TRBJ2-2; possibly TRBD2 for D (5 bases). CDR3 length: 17 residues. Germline V CDR1 and CDR2: SGHAT, FQNNGV. Trimming took off 1 base at V and 5 bases at J, with 17 bases between the two ends.

The V and J genes are TRBV10-2 and TRBJ2-5; D is uncertain. The germline gives CDR1 WSHSY, CDR2 SAAADI. The CDR3 is 13 residues long. The germline V and J ends were trimmed by 11 bases and 1 base, with 14 bases remaining between them. The CDR3 DNA reads TGCGCCGCTTCTTGGCGGCCCCAAGAGACCCAGTACTTC. This translates into CAASWRPQETQYF.

This clone showed up many times. V gene TRBV5-1 combines with J gene TRBJ1-1; 9 positions agree with TRBD1. Germline CDR1 SGHRS, CDR2 YFSETQ. The V gene end was trimmed by 3 bases and the J gene end by 4 bases; junction bases not matched to a gene: 7. The CDR3 is 15 residues long. CDR3 DNA sequence: TGCGCCAGCAGCTCGGGGACAGGGCAGGGCACTGAAGCTTTCTTT. It codes for CASSSGTGQGTEAFF.

The chain couples TRBV4-2 to TRBJ2-1; 13 positions agree with TRBD2. Losses at the gene ends were 3 bases for V and 3 bases for J; bases not matched to a gene: 5. There are 17 residues in the CDR3. Germline CDR1 LGHNA, CDR2 YNFKEQ. This chain's CDR3 is CASSQGGLAGLYNEQFF. The CDR3 nucleotides read TGTGCCAGCAGCCAGGGGGGACTAGCGGGACTCTACAATGAGCAGTTCTTC.

The chain uses TRBV18 and TRBJ2-7; D not certain. Per the germline V gene, CDR1 is KGHSH and CDR2 is LQKENI. The germline V and J ends were trimmed by 2 bases and 2 bases, with 7 bases remaining between them. This CDR3 is built from 13 residues. The CDR3: CASSPINPYEQYF. The CDR3, as DNA: TGTGCCAGCTCACCAATTAATCCCTACGAGCAGTACTTC.

This chain uses TRBV7-3 with TRBJ2-7; 9 nucleotides align to TRBD2. The CDR3 contains 15 residues. The junction had 4 bases not matched to a gene; V was cut back by 1 base and J by 3 bases. CDR1 SGHTA and CDR2 FQGTGA come from the germline V gene. The CDR3 bases are TGTGCCAGCAGCTTAATTCTAGCGGGGAACTACGAGCAGTACTTC. Translated, it gives CASSLILAGNYEQYF.

The chain has TRBV27 and TRBJ2-2; TRBD2 aligns across 8 bases. The CDR3 covers 16 residues. V trimming: 5 bases; J trimming: 6 bases; junction bases outside the gene matches: 11. CDR1 MNHEY and CDR2 SMNVEV come from the germline V gene (reference sequence). The CDR3 loop reads CASSPQPGLAAGELFF. The CDR3 bases are TGTGCCAGCAGTCCCCAACCAGGACTAGCCGCCGGGGAGCTGTTTTTT.

The J gene is TRBJ2-1, the V gene TRBV6-1; 10 bases agree with TRBD2. This CDR3 is built from 19 residues. The V gene end was trimmed by 0 bases and the J gene end by 6 bases; junction bases not matched to a gene: 14. Looked up from germline, CDR1 is MNHNS and CDR2 is SASEGT. The CDR3: CASSEAGGSLAGSRNEQFF. For the CDR3, the DNA is TGTGCCAGCAGTGAAGCTGGGGGATCACTAGCGGGGTCGCGCAATGAGCAGTTCTTC.

This clone was picked up one time. The V and J genes are TRBV3-1 (or the pseudogene TRBV3-2) and TRBJ2-7; D might be TRBD1 (5 bases). The V and J ends lost 1 base and 2 bases respectively, with 9 bases between them. The CDR3 is 14 amino acids. Germline V gene lookup returns CDR1 LGHDT and CDR2 YNNKEL (reference sequence). The CDR3 coding sequence is TGTGCCAGCAGCCAAGCTGGGGCCACCTACGAGCAGTACTTC. Encoded protein: CASSQAGATYEQYF.

This chain links TRBV12-5 with TRBJ1-5; TRBD1 is a possible D gene (6 bases). The CDR3 consists of 18 residues. Germline-derived CDR1 and CDR2 are LGHNT and FRNRAP. V lost 1 base and J 0 bases, leaving 16 bases between the germline ends. The CDR3 nucleotides read TGTGCTAGTGGTTTGGGCCACCAGGGGATCGATAGCAATCAGCCCCAGCATTTT. This sequence encodes CASGLGHQGIDSNQPQHF.

The chain carries TRBV5-1 and TRBJ2-3; D remains unclear. Germline CDR1 is SGHRS and CDR2 is YFSETQ. The CDR3 loop spans 14 amino acids. The V end lost 5 bases, the J end lost 6 bases, and 16 bases lay between the germline ends. CDR3 nucleotide sequence: TGCGCCAGCAGTCCCTCCTCTCAGTTGGATACGCAGTATTTT. This gives the protein CASSPSSQLDTQYF.

The CDR3 region is CASSQLAGSTGELFF. The CDR3 nucleotides are TGTGCCAGCAGCCAACTAGCGGGAAGCACCGGGGAGCTGTTTTTT. The gene calls are TRBV4-2 and TRBJ2-2; TRBD2 aligns across 9 bases. The J segment lost 4 bases and the V segment lost 2 bases, leaving 2 bases of the junction unmatched. The CDR3 loop spans 15 amino acids. Germline values: CDR1 LGHNA, CDR2 YNFKEQ.

The chain uses TRBV19 and TRBJ2-3; unclear D gene. V lost 4 bases to trimming and J lost 7 bases, with 6 bases between them. The CDR3 runs to 11 residues. Germline loops: CDR1 LNHDA, CDR2 SQIVND (reference sequence). The CDR3 loop reads CASSTTHTQYF. The CDR3 DNA follows: TGTGCCAGTAGTACTACCCATACGCAGTATTTT.

In its sample, this clone was seen a few times. The V and J genes are TRBV7-9 and TRBJ2-5; TRBD2 agrees at 7 bases. CDR1 is SEHNR, CDR2 FQNEAQ, per germline (reference sequence). The CDR3 length is 14 residues. Unmatched junction bases numbered 6, after V lost 3 bases and J lost 5 bases. This chain's CDR3 is CASSFAGVGETQYF. In DNA, the CDR3 is TGTGCCAGCAGCTTTGCGGGAGTGGGGGAGACCCAGTACTTC.

As DNA, the CDR3 is TGCGCCAGCAGCTTGGAAGACTTCAGCACAGATACGCAGTATTTT. It encodes CASSLEDFSTDTQYF. The gene calls are TRBV5-1 and TRBJ2-3; D not resolved. Trimming left V 0 bases short and J 0 bases short, with 8 bases between. This CDR3 region has 15 residues. In germline, CDR1 is SGHRS, CDR2 YFSETQ.

A few counts support this clone. J is TRBJ1-3 and V is TRBV19, with D hard to call. This CDR3 spans 13 amino acids. Trimming shortened V by 7 bases and J by 0 bases, and 7 bases separated the two germline ends. Per germline, CDR1 LNHDA and CDR2 SQIVND (reference sequence). The DNA for the CDR3 is TGTGCCAGTACCCCTACCTCTGGAAACACCATATATTTT. Residues: CASTPTSGNTIYF.

The rearrangement links TRBV6-5 to TRBJ2-2; 7 bases align to TRBD1. From germline, CDR1 is MNHEY and CDR2 SVGAGI. V shed 6 bases and J 4 bases; nucleotides not matched to a gene: 5. This CDR3 has 14 amino acids. CDR3 region: CASRPGGTTGELFF. Written as DNA, the CDR3 is TGTGCCAGCAGACCAGGGGGAACCACCGGGGAGCTGTTTTTT.

As for this clone: Germline is not matched at one junction end, which may reflect a read error. The chain recombines TRBV5-5 with TRBJ2-2, with TRBD2 as a possible D gene (5 bases). The CDR3 contains 14 residues. Germline CDR1 SGHKS, CDR2 YYEKEE (reference sequence). The CDR3 reads CASSSVANAGELFF. The CDR3 bases are TGTGCCAGCAGCTCCGTAGCGAACGCCGGGGAGCTGTTTTTT. Using reference TRBV5-5 and TRBJ2-2 for the parts outside the CDR3, the full variable domain is DAGVTQSPTHLIKTRGQQVTLRCSPISGHKSVSWYQQVLGQGPQFIFQYYEKEERGRGNFPDRFSARQFPNYSSELNVNALLLGDSALYLCASSSVANAGELFFGEGSRLTVL.

This chain uses TRBV5-1 with TRBJ1-3; 10 bases align to TRBD1. V trimming: 1 base; J trimming: 3 bases; junction bases outside the gene matches: 4. There are 16 residues in the CDR3. Germline lookup yields CDR1 SGHRS and CDR2 YFSETQ. The CDR3 bases are TGCGCCAGCAGCTTGTCGGGACAGGGGCTTGGAAACACCATATATTTT. Its protein product is CASSLSGQGLGNTIYF.

This clone was seen a few times. The V call is TRBV5-6, the J call TRBJ1-2; 9 nucleotides line up with TRBD1. The germline gives CDR1 SGHDT, CDR2 YYEEEE. V lost 0 bases, J lost 4 bases, and 13 bases stayed unmatched. The CDR3 runs 18 residues. This CDR3 is CASSLVRQGGYDSYGYTF. CDR3 DNA: TGTGCCAGCAGCTTGGTGCGACAGGGGGGTTACGATAGCTATGGCTACACCTTC.

This sequence joins TRBV30 and TRBJ2-3; 9 bases are a match to TRBD1. Germline values: CDR1 GTSNPN, CDR2 SVGIG (reference sequence). The CDR3 is 15 amino acids. Unmatched junction bases numbered 8, after V lost 3 bases and J lost 4 bases. The CDR3 DNA reads TGTGCCTGGAGGGACAGGGGACTTACCCCAGATACGCAGTATTTT. Translating it yields CAWRDRGLTPDTQYF. The full variable domain, rest sourced from reference TRBV30 and TRBJ2-3, is SQTIHQWPATLVQPVGSPLSLECTVEGTSNPNLYWYRQAAGRGLQLLFYSVGIGQISSEVPQNLSASRPQDRQFILSSKKLLLSDSGFYLCAWRDRGLTPDTQYFGPGTRLTVL.

This chain links TRBV5-1 with TRBJ2-7; 14 bases match TRBD2. CDR1 and CDR2 from the germline V gene are SGHRS and YFSETQ. The junction had 9 bases not matched to a gene; V was cut back by 3 bases and J by 4 bases. This CDR3 has 17 amino acids. CDR3 in amino acids: CASSSFWTSGRQYEQYF. The CDR3 region has the DNA TGCGCCAGCAGCTCGTTCTGGACTAGCGGGAGGCAATACGAGCAGTACTTC.

The V call is TRBV3-1 (or the pseudogene TRBV3-2), the J call TRBJ1-3; D ambiguous. This CDR3 contains 17 residues. Germline CDR1 LGHDT, CDR2 YNNKEL (reference sequence). The ends were cut back, 0 bases at V and 0 bases at J, with 12 bases in the middle. The CDR3 reads CASSQEPNSRSGNTIYF. As DNA, the CDR3 is TGTGCCAGCAGCCAAGAGCCTAACAGTCGCTCTGGAAACACCATATATTTT.

V is TRBV21-1 and J is TRBJ2-3; TRBD2, the table's D call, was not compared with the DNA. TRBV21-1 is given as a pseudogene. The CDR3 has 22 amino acids. The CDR3 nucleotides are TGTGCCAGCAGCAAAGCCGGGAGGACAAGAGGACTAGCGGGGGGGAGCACAGATACGCAGTATTTT. Translation gives CASSKAGRTRGLAGGSTDTQYF.

This chain uses TRBV3-1 (or the pseudogene TRBV3-2) with TRBJ1-2; D gene unclear. This CDR3 spans 14 amino acids. V was trimmed by 4 bases and J by 1 base, leaving 10 bases between them. The germline V gene has CDR1 LGHDT and CDR2 YNNKEL (reference sequence). CDR3 loop: CASSPNSFNYGYTF. The CDR3 DNA is TGTGCCAGCAGCCCAAATAGTTTTAACTATGGCTACACCTTC.